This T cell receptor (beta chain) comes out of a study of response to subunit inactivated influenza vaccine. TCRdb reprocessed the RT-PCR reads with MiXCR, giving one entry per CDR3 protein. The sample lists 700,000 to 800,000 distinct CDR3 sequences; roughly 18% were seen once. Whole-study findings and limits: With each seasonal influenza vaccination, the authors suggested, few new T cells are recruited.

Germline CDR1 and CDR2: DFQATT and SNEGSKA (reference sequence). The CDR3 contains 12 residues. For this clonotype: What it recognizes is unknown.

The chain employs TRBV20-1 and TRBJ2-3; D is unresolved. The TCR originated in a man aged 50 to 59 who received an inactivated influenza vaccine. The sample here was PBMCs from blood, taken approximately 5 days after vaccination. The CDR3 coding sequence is TGCACCCCCCGGCAGGGCACAGATACGCAGTATTTT. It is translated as CTPRQGTDTQYF.